These T cell receptor beta chains were read from a single sample in a study of Graves' ophthalmopathy and Graves' hyperthyroidism. TCRdb passed the multiplex PCR reads through MiXCR, listing each CDR3 protein once. Of about 620,000 distinct CDR3 sequences in the sample, about a fifth were seen once. Sequencing was performed on peripheral blood. These receptor sequences come from a woman younger than 30 with stable Graves' hyperthyroidism. Some clones in this sample may be carry-over from other donors' samples. The CDR3 runs from the conserved cysteine through the conserved F or W. Fields, in order: J gene, D gene, V gene, clone size, CDR3 protein, CDR3 DNA. D genes are given only for firm matches. A row's size may be missing; if present it is once, few, many or a size class.

>TRBJ2-7|TRBD2|TRBV7-2|many
CATRGGASYEQYF
TGTGCCACTCGCGGGGGGGCTTCCTACGAGCAGTACTTC
>TRBJ2-7|-|TRBV2|many
CARGNTGTEPYEQYF
TGTGCCAGGGGGAACACCGGGACGGAACCCTACGAGCAGTACTTC
>TRBJ2-7|TRBD1|TRBV18|few
CASSPPIGTGGHEQYF
TGTGCCAGCTCACCACCGATTGGGACAGGGGGCCACGAGCAGTACTTC
>TRBJ2-5|TRBD2|TRBV7-2|many
CASSRTSGIQETQYF
TGTGCCAGCAGCCGGACTAGCGGGATCCAAGAGACCCAGTACTTC
>TRBJ2-2|-|TRBV30|-
CAWSVPGARELFF
TGTGCCTGGAGTGTACCCGGGGCCCGGGAGCTGTTTTTT
>TRBJ2-7|-|TRBV6-1|many
CASSLRPGHPYEQYF
TGTGCCAGCAGCCTACGTCCGGGACACCCCTACGAGCAGTACTTC
>TRBJ1-6|-|TRBV20-1|many
CSAGTTNSPLHF
TGCAGTGCCGGGACAACAAATTCACCCCTCCACTTT
>TRBJ1-6|-|TRBV10-3|many
CAISERRQDMGPLHF
TGTGCCATCAGTGAGCGGAGACAGGACATGGGGCCCCTCCACTTT
>TRBJ1-1|TRBD1|TRBV28|few
CASLQGALTEAFF
TGTGCCAGCTTACAGGGGGCGCTTACTGAAGCTTTCTTT
>TRBJ1-5|TRBD1|TRBV28|-
CATTRGTGSQPQHF
TGTGCCACCACCCGCGGGACAGGGAGTCAGCCCCAGCATTTT
>TRBJ1-2|TRBD1|TRBV20-1|many
CSASGGNGYTF
TGCAGTGCATCAGGGGGCAATGGCTACACCTTC
>TRBJ1-1|-|TRBV18|many
CASVGRLNTEAFF
TGTGCCAGCGTAGGACGCCTGAACACTGAAGCTTTCTTT
>TRBJ1-5|-|TRBV19|many
CASSILGLGNQPQHF
TGTGCCAGTAGTATCTTGGGGCTTGGCAATCAGCCCCAGCATTTT
>TRBJ2-2|-|TRBV20-1|many
CSARDIRDTGELFF
TGCAGTGCTAGAGATATCCGGGACACCGGGGAGCTGTTTTTT
>TRBJ1-1|-|TRBV6-5|-
CASSYPGHGTEAFF
TGTGCCAGCAGTTATCCCGGTCACGGCACTGAAGCTTTCTTT
>TRBJ2-5|-|TRBV4-1|-
CASSQVVGETQYF
TGCGCCAGCAGCCAAGTGGTTGGAGAGACCCAGTACTTC
>TRBJ1-1|-|TRBV6-2/TRBV6-3|-
CASKTQGLLNTEAFF
TGTGCCAGCAAAACACAGGGACTCTTGAACACTGAAGCTTTCTTT
>TRBJ2-5|-|TRBV2|many
CAASVRREETQYF
TGTGCTGCCAGCGTCAGGCGGGAAGAGACCCAGTACTTC
>TRBJ1-1|-|TRBV20-1|many
CSALTTGNTEAFF
TGCAGTGCCCTTACAACAGGGAACACTGAAGCTTTCTTT
>TRBJ1-1|-|TRBV6-5|many
CASSTSGVDTEAFF
TGTGCCAGCAGTACCTCGGGGGTGGACACTGAAGCTTTCTTT
>TRBJ2-7|-|TRBV12-3/TRBV12-4|few
CASSAGTPYEQYF
TGTGCCAGCAGCGCCGGGACTCCCTACGAGCAGTACTTC
>TRBJ2-5|-|TRBV20-1|many
CSARDIFRRTQETQYF
TGCAGTGCTAGAGATATTTTTCGGCGGACCCAAGAGACCCAGTACTTC
>TRBJ1-5|-|TRBV6-1|many
CASNGLLNQPQHF
TGTGCCAGCAACGGGCTTCTAAATCAGCCCCAGCATTTT
>TRBJ2-2|-|TRBV7-2|-
CASTWGGVNTGELFF
TGTGCCAGCACCTGGGGGGGCGTGAACACCGGGGAGCTGTTTTTT
>TRBJ1-1|-|TRBV20-1|few
CSARGRLSNTEAFF
TGCAGTGCTAGAGGTCGGCTGTCGAACACTGAAGCTTTCTTT
>TRBJ1-2|TRBD1|TRBV15|-
CATSRPAGQGIGYTF
TGTGCCACCAGCAGACCCGCCGGACAGGGAATTGGCTACACCTTC
>TRBJ2-7|-|TRBV28|-
CASIPPGVSSNEQYF
TGTGCCAGCATACCCCCTGGAGTATCCTCAAACGAGCAGTACTTC
>TRBJ2-7|-|TRBV20-1|-
CSAPPRPPGWSSYEQYF
TGCAGTGCCCCCCCCCGCCCCCCAGGCTGGAGCTCCTACGAGCAGTACTTC
>TRBJ2-2|-|TRBV6-1|-
CASKWGASGNTGELFF
TGTGCCAGCAAGTGGGGGGCTAGCGGGAACACCGGGGAGCTGTTTTTT
>TRBJ2-4|TRBD2|TRBV7-9|few
CASVRTSGAKNIQYF
TGTGCCAGCGTGAGGACTAGCGGGGCCAAAAACATTCAGTACTTC
>TRBJ2-4|-|TRBV29-1|-
CSVTALAKNIQYF
TGCAGCGTGACAGCACTAGCCAAAAACATTCAGTACTTC
>TRBJ2-7|TRBD2|TRBV6-2/TRBV6-3|-
CASSRLAGRSYEQYF
TGTGCCAGCAGTCGACTAGCGGGACGCTCCTACGAGCAGTACTTC
>TRBJ1-1|-|TRBV4-1|-
CASSQSSGTEAFF
TGCGCCAGCAGCCAAAGCTCGGGCACTGAAGCTTTCTTT
>TRBJ2-4|-|TRBV18|-
CASSGGTDIQYF
TGTGCCAGCTCGGGTGGGACTGACATTCAGTACTTC
>TRBJ1-2|-|TRBV28|-
CASSFGGKNYGYTF
TGTGCCAGCAGCTTCGGGGGAAAGAACTATGGCTACACCTTC
>TRBJ1-2|-|TRBV28|-
CASIKGYGYTF
TGTGCCAGCATAAAAGGCTATGGCTACACCTTC
>TRBJ1-1|-|TRBV9|few
CASSLGLSENTEAFF
TGTGCCAGCAGCCTCGGACTTTCTGAGAACACTGAAGCTTTCTTT
>TRBJ2-7|-|TRBV6-1|-
CASSETRTAARPAGEQYF
TGTGCCAGCAGTGAAACCAGGACGGCGGCCCGCCCTGCGGGCGAGCAGTACTTC
>TRBJ1-2|-|TRBV7-2|many
CASSFGPGADGYTF
TGTGCCAGCAGCTTTGGGCCGGGGGCGGATGGCTACACCTTC
>TRBJ2-7|-|TRBV5-1|many
CASSLKGDEQYF
TGCGCCAGCAGCTTGAAGGGGGACGAGCAGTACTTC
>TRBJ1-5|TRBD1|TRBV12-5|once
CASGHSRQGNQPQHF
TGTGCTAGTGGTCATTCAAGACAGGGGAATCAGCCCCAGCATTTT
>TRBJ2-7|TRBD2|TRBV6-1|once
CASSQDPSGRNHYEQYF
TGTGCCAGCAGCCAAGACCCTAGCGGGAGGAATCACTACGAGCAGTACTTC
>TRBJ2-5|TRBD2|TRBV12-3/TRBV12-4|many
CASSTILAGGETQYF
TGTGCCAGCAGTACCATACTAGCGGGGGGTGAGACCCAGTACTTC
>TRBJ1-2|-|TRBV15|many
CATSRDGSSTNYGYTF
TGTGCCACCAGCAGAGATGGTTCCAGCACTAACTATGGCTACACCTTC
>TRBJ1-1|TRBD1|TRBV28|many
CASSLFESETGEDTEAFF
TGTGCCAGCAGCCTATTCGAATCAGAGACAGGGGAGGACACTGAAGCTTTCTTT
>TRBJ1-1|TRBD1|TRBV6-1|-
CASRQGAVNTEAFF
TGTGCCAGCAGGCAGGGGGCGGTGAACACTGAAGCTTTCTTT
>TRBJ2-5|-|TRBV11-2|many
CASSLTTTETQYF
TGTGCCAGCAGCTTAACCACGACGGAGACCCAGTACTTC
>TRBJ1-5|-|TRBV2|many
CASSELAENSNQPQHF
TGTGCCAGCAGTGAACTGGCAGAAAATAGCAATCAGCCCCAGCATTTT
>TRBJ2-5|-|TRBV25-1|once
CASSPGNEETQYF
TGTGCCAGCAGCCCGGGTAACGAAGAGACCCAGTACTTC
>TRBJ2-7|TRBD1|TRBV2|few
CASKFAGGYEQYF
TGTGCCAGCAAATTTGCAGGGGGCTACGAGCAGTACTTC
>TRBJ1-1|-|TRBV20-1|-
CSARGRVATEAFF
TGCAGTGCTAGGGGCAGGGTGGCCACTGAAGCTTTCTTT
>TRBJ2-7|-|TRBV20-1|many
CSARRWGGVTYEQYF
TGCAGTGCTAGGCGGTGGGGCGGGGTTACCTACGAGCAGTACTTC
>TRBJ1-3|-|TRBV20-1|many
CSARDPGGLFGNTIYF
TGCAGTGCTAGAGATCCGGGGGGGCTTTTTGGAAACACCATATATTTT
>TRBJ2-5|-|TRBV4-1|many
CASSQGIQYQETQYF
TGCGCCAGCAGCCAAGGAATCCAGTACCAAGAGACCCAGTACTTC